One sample yielded the 9 T cell receptor beta chains listed below, sequenced in a study of T cells after yellow fever vaccination. TCRdb analysed the 5' RACE reads with MiXCR anew, one entry per CDR3 protein. This table has 200,000 to 300,000 distinct CDR3 sequences, over 6.5% appearing once. Sequences were derived from CD4+ T cells sorted from PBMCs, sampled on the day of the yellow fever booster vaccination. The origin of the receptors is a man aged 30 to 39 who received the YFV17D yellow fever vaccine.

A few counts support this clonotype. This rearrangement joins TRBV15 to TRBJ1-1; D ambiguous. The CDR3 is 13 amino acids. The V and J ends lost 1 base and 8 bases respectively, with 11 bases between them. CDR1 and CDR2 (germline): LNHNV, YYDKDF (reference sequence). The CDR3 DNA reads TGTGCCACCAGCAGAGCGTTGGGAAGGGAAGCTTTCTTT. This translates into CATSRALGREAFF.

This clonotype has ten or more counts. The chain combines TRBV18 with TRBJ2-7; 9 bases are a match to TRBD2. After removal of 5 bases from V and 2 bases from J, the junction contained 1 base not matched to a gene. CDR3 length: 13 amino acids. Germline V lookup: CDR1 KGHSH, CDR2 LQKENI. The CDR3 region is CASSTSGPYEQYF. For the CDR3, the DNA is TGTGCCAGCTCAACTAGCGGGCCCTACGAGCAGTACTTC.

The sample holds many counts of this clonotype. The V gene is TRBV6-5, the J gene TRBJ2-3, with D possibly being TRBD1 (5 bases). V was pared by 2 bases and J by 3 bases, with 9 bases between. The V gene's germline CDR1 is MNHEY and CDR2 SVGAGI. The length of the CDR3 is 14 residues. CDR3 amino acids: CASSYNRRTDTQYF. The CDR3 nucleotides are TGTGCCAGCAGTTACAACAGGCGGACAGATACGCAGTATTTT.

This clonotype was picked up many times. The gene calls are TRBV29-1 and TRBJ1-1; 7 nucleotides agree with TRBD1. The CDR3 is 12 amino acids. The V gene end was trimmed by 7 bases and the J gene end by 5 bases; junction bases not matched to a gene: 7. Germline lookup yields CDR1 SQVTM and CDR2 ANQGSEA. CDR3 loop: CSGGQSETEAFF. The CDR3 coding sequence is TGCAGCGGGGGACAGTCGGAGACTGAAGCTTTCTTT.

In its sample, this clonotype was seen a few times. This chain connects TRBV20-1 to TRBJ2-2, with D perhaps TRBD1 (5 bases). From germline, CDR1 is DFQATT and CDR2 SNEGSKA (reference sequence). Deletions cut 4 bases from V and 2 bases from J, with 11 bases between. This CDR3 comprises 14 residues. CDR3 sequence: CSATRTLNTGELFF. CDR3 nucleotide sequence: TGCAGTGCTACCCGGACACTTAACACCGGGGAGCTGTTTTTT.

This clonotype appeared many times. V gene TRBV10-3 combines with J gene TRBJ2-1; D is possibly TRBD2 (5 bases). Germline CDR1 reads ENHRY; CDR2 reads SYGVKD. The CDR3 is 13 residues long. With 1 base removed from V and 8 bases from J, the gap between germline ends came to 9 bases. As DNA, the CDR3 is TGTGCCATCAGTGAGTACTTCGGGGATGAGCAGTTCTTC. It yields the protein CAISEYFGDEQFF.

Notes on this clonotype: The DNA is left out, because the CDR3 cannot be placed on it with certainty; the CDR3 is given as TCRdb lists it. This sequence joins TRBV27 and TRBJ2-7; the table's D gene call, TRBD2, was not cross checked with the DNA. The germline V gene encodes CDR1 MNHEY and CDR2 SMNVEV (reference sequence). The CDR3 is 15 amino acids in total, end residues counted. CDR3 region: CASSLSLREGYEQYF.

The rearrangement links TRBV10-3 to TRBJ1-1; TRBD1 aligns across 9 bases. After removal of 4 bases from V and 6 bases from J, the junction contained 6 bases not matched to a gene. This CDR3 comprises 14 residues. Germline CDR1 is ENHRY and CDR2 is SYGVKD. The CDR3 region is CAISGGTGFSEAFF. The CDR3 DNA sequence: TGTGCCATCAGTGGGGGGACAGGGTTCTCTGAAGCTTTCTTT.

This clonotype was found a few times. This chain connects TRBV18 to TRBJ2-1; D gene unclear. V gave up 3 bases and J gave up 4 bases, with 4 bases separating them. The CDR3 sequence is 12 residues long. The germline V gene encodes CDR1 KGHSH and CDR2 LQKENI. The CDR3 DNA sequence: TGTGCCAGCTCACCTTTATACAATGAGCAGTTCTTC. Translation: CASSPLYNEQFF.